These 30 T cell receptor beta chains originate from one sample sequenced in a study of regulatory dendritic cells for organ transplantation. Profiled with immunoSEQ multiplex PCR; TCRdb holds only in-frame clones, not every one. Of approximately 22,000 clones in the sample, over 75% were seen once. CFSE-labeled sorted T cells met regulatory or mature dendritic cells for roughly 5 days. Antigen specificity for these receptors is unknown. Input material: naive CD4+ T cells from blood cultured with dendritic cells. Subset given: CD45RA+ naive T cells. These receptors originate from a human donor in good health.

This clone was observed once. The J gene is TRBJ2-4, the V gene TRBV27; D could derive from TRBD1 or TRBD2 (5 bases each). The CDR3 totals 15 residues. V lost 5 bases and J 6 bases, leaving 17 bases between the germline ends. Per germline, CDR1 MNHEY and CDR2 SMNVEV (reference sequence). The CDR3 sequence: CASSGGGWGRNIQYF. DNA of the CDR3: TGTGCCAGCAGTGGTGGGGGTTGGGGTCGAAACATTCAGTACTTC.

The V gene is TRBV5-4, the J gene TRBJ1-3, with D unclear. CDR3 length equals 14 residues. The germline V and J ends were trimmed by 2 bases and 4 bases, with 10 bases remaining between them. Germline V lookup: CDR1 SGHNT, CDR2 YYREEE (reference sequence). CDR3 bases: TGTGCCAGCAGCTTAGGAACGGAGGGAAACACCATATATTTT. Its translation: CASSLGTEGNTIYF.

The V and J genes are TRBV28 and TRBJ1-5, with TRBD1 as a possible D gene (6 bases). Germline CDR1 and CDR2: MDHEN and SYDVKM. CDR3 length: 15 residues. Trimming left V 6 bases short and J 7 bases short, with 19 bases between. The CDR3 loop reads CASRPGHLTSQPQHF. The DNA for the CDR3 is TGTGCCAGCAGACCGGGACACCTCACAAGCCAGCCCCAGCATTTT.

The chain couples TRBV27 to TRBJ2-7; either TRBD1 or TRBD2 may fit D (6 bases each). CDR1 MNHEY and CDR2 SMNVEV come from the germline V gene (reference sequence). This CDR3 is 14 amino acids long. Trimming removed 5 bases at V and 3 bases at J, with 14 bases between. The CDR3 DNA reads TGTGCCAGCAGTCTGACAGGAGGGGACTACGAGCAGTACTTC. Amino acids: CASSLTGGDYEQYF.

This clone was detected a few times. V usage is TRBV7-2 and J usage is TRBJ2-7; possible D gene TRBD1, 5 bases. The CDR3 has 15 amino acids. V gave up 5 bases and J gave up 3 bases, with 17 bases separating them. Germline CDR1 SGHTA, CDR2 FQGNSA. The CDR3 sequence is CASSRAGLGRYEQYF. CDR3 DNA: TGTGCCAGCAGCAGAGCAGGGTTAGGTCGCTACGAGCAGTACTTC.

This clone was picked up a small number of times. The genes are TRBV29-1 and TRBJ2-2; D is perhaps TRBD2 (6 bases). The CDR3 is 15 amino acids. V dropped 2 bases and J dropped 6 bases, with 16 bases sitting between them. Germline assignment: CDR1 SQVTM and CDR2 ANQGSEA. The CDR3 DNA is TGCAGCGTTGAAACCGGTCGGGGGATGGCCGGGGAGCTGTTTTTT. Translation: CSVETGRGMAGELFF.

This rearrangement joins TRBV6-6 to TRBJ2-5; D uncertain. CDR3 length: 12 residues. Germline V gene lookup returns CDR1 MNHNY and CDR2 SVGAGI (reference sequence). V dropped 0 bases and J dropped 4 bases, with 3 bases sitting between them. The CDR3 reads CASSYSGETQYF. As DNA, the CDR3 is TGTGCCAGCAGTTACTCGGGAGAGACCCAGTACTTC.

The chain has TRBV28 and TRBJ1-2, with D possibly being TRBD1 (6 bases). V lost 2 bases and J 4 bases, leaving 8 bases between the germline ends. The CDR3 has 13 residues. The germline CDR1 and CDR2 sequences are MDHEN and SYDVKM. DNA of the CDR3: TGTGCCAGCAGTTTAAAGGGGGGCTATGGCTACACCTTC. Residues: CASSLKGGYGYTF.

The V gene is TRBV10-3, the J gene TRBJ2-7; D possibly matches TRBD1 or TRBD2 (5 bases each). The CDR3 length is 17 residues. V was clipped by 3 bases and J by 5 bases, with 23 bases between them. CDR1 and CDR2 (germline): ENHRY, SYGVKD. The CDR3 DNA follows: TGTGCCATCAGTGAATACCCGGGACCCCACCCGGACCACGAGCAGTACTTC. Translated: CAISEYPGPHPDHEQYF.

This clone appeared once. As DNA, the CDR3 is TGTGCCAGCAGCAGAGGACAGGGAGCCCTACAAGAGACCCAGTACTTC. Translated: CASSRGQGALQETQYF. J is TRBJ2-5 and V is TRBV9; 8 bases align to TRBD1. V gave up 4 bases and J gave up 2 bases; unmatched junction bases: 10. Germline V gene data show CDR1 as SGDLS and CDR2 as YYNGEE. The CDR3 consists of 16 residues.

The rearrangement uses TRBV2 and TRBJ1-1; D gene uncertain. V was clipped by 8 bases and J by 3 bases, with 13 bases between them. CDR1 and CDR2 from the germline V gene are SNHLY and FYNNEI. The CDR3 totals 13 residues. CDR3 coding DNA: TGTGCCAGCCATCAACTCCGGGACACTGAAGCTTTCTTT. It is translated as CASHQLRDTEAFF. The full variable domain, completed using reference TRBV2 and TRBJ1-1, is EPEVTQTPSHQVTQMGQEVILRCVPISNHLYFYWYRQILGQKVEFLVSFYNNEISEKSEIFDDQFSVERPDGSNFTLKIRSTKLEDSAMYFCASHQLRDTEAFFGQGTRLTVV.

The chain combines TRBV6-5 with TRBJ1-5; no reliable D call. With 5 bases removed from V and 0 bases from J, the gap between germline ends came to 11 bases. The CDR3 runs to 15 residues. The germline CDR1 and CDR2 sequences are MNHEY and SVGAGI. CDR3 coding DNA: TGTGCCAGCAGTATCGGCAAGTATAGCAATCAGCCCCAGCATTTT. It specifies CASSIGKYSNQPQHF.

The V call is TRBV5-4, the J call TRBJ2-7, with 9 bases identical to TRBD1. The CDR3 is 14 residues long. Trimming removed 5 bases from V and 0 bases from J; junction bases left unmatched: 3. Germline CDR1 SGHNT, CDR2 YYREEE (reference sequence). CDR3 DNA sequence: TGTGCCAGCAGGAGGGACAGGGCCTCCTACGAGCAGTACTTC. It yields the protein CASRRDRASYEQYF.

The V and J genes are TRBV9 and TRBJ2-3, with 8 bases matching TRBD2. The V gene's germline CDR1 is SGDLS and CDR2 YYNGEE. This CDR3 region has 16 residues. J gave up 0 bases and V 10 bases, and 13 bases lay outside the gene matches. CDR3 sequence reads: CAGSPDSGVSTDTQYF. The CDR3 nucleotides read TGTGCCGGGAGCCCTGATAGCGGGGTAAGCACAGATACGCAGTATTTT.

The genes are TRBV7-9 and TRBJ2-2; no definite D call. There are 14 residues in the CDR3. The germline gives CDR1 SEHNR, CDR2 FQNEAQ (reference sequence). This chain's CDR3 is CLLVAAANTGELFF. In DNA form, the CDR3 reads TGTCTACTGGTGGCGGCCGCGAACACCGGGGAGCTGTTTTTT.

The V and J genes are TRBV7-3 and TRBJ1-5; D is unresolved. This CDR3 region has 13 residues. Trimming stripped 2 bases from V and 11 bases from J, with 13 bases between. The V gene's germline CDR1 is SGHTA and CDR2 FQGTGA. The CDR3: CASSLVPGESQHF. The CDR3 DNA sequence: TGTGCCAGCAGCTTAGTTCCGGGTGAGTCCCAGCATTTT.

V gene TRBV11-2 combines with J gene TRBJ1-3; 7 bases fit TRBD1. The V and J ends lost 6 bases and 0 bases, in that order; junction bases with no gene match: 17. In germline, CDR1 is SGHAT, CDR2 FQNNGV. The CDR3 is 19 residues long. CDR3 in DNA: TGTGCCAGCAGTCGGGACAGCCAACAGGCAATCTACTCTGGAAACACCATATATTTT. This translates into CASSRDSQQAIYSGNTIYF.

This sequence joins TRBV5-1 and TRBJ1-6; a possible D gene is TRBD1 (6 bases). The CDR3 totals 14 residues. Germline CDR1 is SGHRS and CDR2 is YFSETQ. V lost 4 bases and J lost 6, with 11 bases in between. CDR3 loop: CASSPGTPNSPLHF. The CDR3 DNA follows: TGCGCCAGCAGCCCCGGGACACCTAATTCACCCCTCCACTTT.

This chain connects TRBV20-1 to TRBJ2-5; D not resolved. Germline CDR1 reads DFQATT; CDR2 reads SNEGSKA (reference sequence). The CDR3 runs 11 residues. With 3 bases removed from V and 5 bases from J, the gap between germline ends came to 7 bases. The CDR3 DNA reads TGCAGTGCTAGTTCACAGGAGACCCAGTACTTC. Protein product: CSASSQETQYF.

J is TRBJ2-7 and V is TRBV9, with TRBD2 identical over 10 bases. The V and J ends lost 3 bases and 5 bases, in that order; junction bases with no gene match: 11. CDR1 is SGDLS and CDR2 is YYNGEE in the germline V gene. The CDR3 runs to 16 residues. In DNA form, the CDR3 reads TGTGCCAGCAGCGGGGGAGCGGGAGGGCCGAGGGACGAGCAGTACTTC. This sequence encodes CASSGGAGGPRDEQYF.

The gene calls are TRBV4-2 and TRBJ1-5; the D is unclear. Germline V CDR1 and CDR2: LGHNA, YNFKEQ. The CDR3 runs 15 residues. Trimming took off 1 base at V and 0 bases at J, with 7 bases between the two ends. CDR3 coding DNA: TGTGCCAGCAGCCAAGGTGACATTAGCAATCAGCCCCAGCATTTT. Translated, it gives CASSQGDISNQPQHF.

The chain is built from TRBV5-4 and TRBJ2-7; 8 bases line up with TRBD2. The CDR3 spans 14 residues. Per germline, CDR1 SGHNT and CDR2 YYREEE (reference sequence). After removal of 5 bases from V and 3 bases from J, the junction contained 7 bases not matched to a gene. The CDR3 reads CASRSAGAHYEQYF. The CDR3 DNA reads TGTGCCAGCAGATCAGCGGGGGCACACTACGAGCAGTACTTC.

This clone was recorded only once. Other DNA sequences in this sample translate to the same CDR3. The V gene is TRBV7-2, the J gene TRBJ2-2; D not resolved. The CDR3 is made up of 14 amino acids. CDR1 and CDR2 from the germline V gene are SGHTA and FQGNSA. V was clipped by 10 bases and J by 3 bases, with 15 bases between them. The CDR3 DNA sequence: TGTGCCACACGGCCTGACGGATACACCGGGGAGCTGTTTTTT. It codes for CATRPDGYTGELFF.

The chain employs TRBV30 and TRBJ2-1, with TRBD2 as a possible D gene (6 bases). Trimming took 4 bases from V and 4 from J, leaving 11 bases between them. Looked up from germline, CDR1 is GTSNPN and CDR2 is SVGIG (reference sequence). The CDR3 consists of 13 residues. CDR3 residues: CAWTAGYYNEQFF. Written as DNA, the CDR3 is TGTGCCTGGACAGCGGGCTATTACAATGAGCAGTTCTTC.

The chain links TRBV7-9 to TRBJ1-2; D unresolved. Germline CDR1 SEHNR, CDR2 FQNEAQ (reference sequence). The V end was cut by 1 base, the J end by 6 bases, with 6 bases between. The CDR3 contains 12 residues. Here the CDR3 reads CASSLVSDGYTF. In DNA form, the CDR3 reads TGTGCCAGCAGCTTAGTCAGCGATGGCTACACCTTC. Based on the CDR3 plus reference TRBV7-9 and TRBJ1-2, the full variable domain is DTGVSQNPRHKITKRGQNVTFRCDPISEHNRLYWYRQTLGQGPEFLTYFQNEAQLEKSRLLSDRFSAERPKGSFSTLEIQRTEQGDSAMYLCASSLVSDGYTFGSGTRLTVV.

The V call is TRBV6-6, the J call TRBJ1-2; D not certain. Between the trimmed V and J ends, which lost 7 bases and 6 bases, there was a span of 18 bases. CDR3 size: 14 residues. The germline gives CDR1 MNHNY, CDR2 SVGAGI (reference sequence). CDR3 in amino acids: CASTPGYTVDGYTF. The DNA for the CDR3 is TGTGCCAGCACCCCGGGGTACACGGTCGATGGCTACACCTTC.

V is TRBV4-1 and J is TRBJ1-2; D is uncertain. The CDR3 has 16 amino acids. Germline V CDR1 and CDR2: MGHRA, YSYEKL. Trimming pared 1 base from V and 5 bases from J, leaving 17 bases between. The CDR3 here is CASSQVGAPPKYGYTF. The CDR3 DNA follows: TGCGCCAGCAGCCAAGTGGGCGCGCCCCCGAAGTATGGCTACACCTTC.

This clone was found a few times. The V and J genes are TRBV5-8 and TRBJ1-5, with D maybe TRBD1 (5 bases). CDR1 and CDR2 from the germline V gene are SGHTS and YDEGEE. There are 15 residues in the CDR3. Trimming took 4 bases from V and 7 from J, leaving 18 bases between them. CDR3 coding DNA: TGTGCCAGCAGCCGGGGCGTTCGAAGCGGACAGCCCCAGCATTTT. Protein: CASSRGVRSGQPQHF. The full variable domain, its missing parts supplied by reference TRBV5-8 and TRBJ1-5, is EAGVTQSPTHLIKTRGQQATLRCSPISGHTSVYWYQQALGLGLQFLLWYDEGEERNRGNFPPRFSGRQFPNYSSELNVNALELEDSALYLCASSRGVRSGQPQHFGDGTRLSIL.

The chain couples TRBV2 to TRBJ2-5, with D possibly TRBD2 on 6 matching bases. V was trimmed by 2 bases and J by 4 bases, leaving 14 bases between them. The germline V gene encodes CDR1 SNHLY and CDR2 FYNNEI. The CDR3 consists of 15 residues. The CDR3 loop reads CASSEYGGVIETQYF. The DNA for the CDR3 is TGTGCCAGCAGTGAATACGGAGGGGTAATAGAGACCCAGTACTTC.

CDR3 nucleotides: TGTGCCAGCAGCTTCTCAACTAATGAAAAACTGTTTTTT. Its translation is CASSFSTNEKLFF. This chain connects TRBV7-2 to TRBJ1-4, with D unresolved. V lost 3 bases to trimming and J lost 0 bases, with 2 bases between them. The CDR3 consists of 13 residues. Germline values: CDR1 SGHTA, CDR2 FQGNSA. The entire variable domain, with the rest obtained from reference TRBV7-2 and TRBJ1-4, is as follows: GAGVSQSPSNKVTEKGKDVELRCDPISGHTALYWYRQSLGQGLEFLIYFQGNSAPDKSGLPSDRFSAERTGGSVSTLTIQRTQQEDSAVYLCASSFSTNEKLFFGSGTQLSVL.